Below, 20 T cell receptor beta chains from the same sample are listed, as sequenced in a study of CD8 T cells in Susac syndrome. After extraction with the RNeasy kit, about 0.45 to 1 ug of the RNA was reverse transcribed using random hexamers. TCRdb passed the immunoSEQ multiplex PCR reads through MiXCR, listing each CDR3 protein once. The profile shows fewer than 350,000 distinct CDR3 sequences, 65% to 90% of them singletons. Material for sequencing was CD8+ T cells from PBMCs. The origin of the receptors is a human donor with multiple sclerosis.

The V and J genes are TRBV7-6 and TRBJ2-1, with TRBD2 matching over 11 bases. The CDR3 has 17 amino acids. V was clipped by 6 bases and J by 4 bases; unmatched bases: 11. From germline, CDR1 is SGHVS and CDR2 FNYEAQ. In nucleotides, the CDR3 is TGTGCCAGCAGTCTTAATATCGGGACTAGCGGATACAATGAGCAGTTCTTC. As protein: CASSLNIGTSGYNEQFF.

The rearrangement joins TRBV5-6 to TRBJ1-5, with D perhaps TRBD1 (6 bases). The germline gives CDR1 SGHDT, CDR2 YYEEEE. V gave up 1 base and J gave up 3 bases, with 11 bases separating them. The CDR3 runs 15 residues. CDR3 nucleotide sequence: TGTGCCAGCAGCTTGACGGGACATAACAATCAGCCCCAGCATTTT. Protein sequence: CASSLTGHNNQPQHF.

The V gene is TRBV27, the J gene TRBJ2-2, with D maybe TRBD2 (6 bases). The V end lost 4 bases, the J end lost 7 bases, and 16 bases lay between the germline ends. Germline-derived CDR1 and CDR2 are MNHEY and SMNVEV (reference sequence). This CDR3 has 15 amino acids. In DNA form, the CDR3 reads TGTGCCAGCAGTTCGATCCGGGGGTCAGGCGGGGAGCTGTTTTTT. This translates into CASSSIRGSGGELFF.

The chain recombines TRBV28 with TRBJ1-2, with a possible D match to TRBD1 (5 bases). Trimming removed 4 bases from V and 2 bases from J, with 14 bases in between. CDR3 length: 15 amino acids. Germline CDR1 reads MDHEN; CDR2 reads SYDVKM. The CDR3 DNA sequence: TGTGCCAGCAGTTCCCCCAGGGCCGGGAACTATGGCTACACCTTC. Its translation: CASSSPRAGNYGYTF.

The chain is built from TRBV30 and TRBJ2-7; D not certain. CDR1 and CDR2 (germline): GTSNPN, SVGIG (reference sequence). This CDR3 contains 13 residues. V dropped 1 base and J dropped 3 bases, with 10 bases sitting between them. CDR3 in DNA: TGTGCCTGGAGTGCCGGGTGGGGCTACGAGCAGTACTTC. Translating gives CAWSAGWGYEQYF.

This chain links TRBV12-3 or TRBV12-4 with TRBJ2-1; tentatively, D is TRBD2 (5 bases). This CDR3 has 14 amino acids. V was cut by 8 bases and J by 2 bases, with 13 bases left in between. The CDR3 bases are TGTGCCAGCTTTTCGAGGGAGACCTACAATGAGCAGTTCTTC. It translates to CASFSRETYNEQFF.

V and J are TRBV15 and TRBJ2-5; 11 nucleotides match TRBD1. Trimming took 3 bases from V and 4 from J; bases not matched to a gene: 7. Germline V gene sequence: CDR1 LNHNV, CDR2 YYDKDF (reference sequence). The CDR3 is made up of 16 amino acids. The CDR3 DNA reads TGTGCCACCAGCAGGCTAGGGACAGGGGGGGGAGAGACCCAGTACTTC. It codes for CATSRLGTGGGETQYF.

This CDR3 reads CATSDSRTSGRADEQFF. The DNA of the CDR3 is TGTGCCACCAGTGATTCCCGGACTAGCGGGAGGGCCGATGAGCAGTTCTTC. J is TRBJ2-1 and V is TRBV24-1, with 15 nucleotides matching TRBD2. With V trimmed by 2 bases and J by 8 bases, 6 bases remained unmatched. The CDR3 runs 17 residues. Germline assignment: CDR1 KGHDR and CDR2 SFDVKD.

The chain has TRBV27 and TRBJ2-7; the match to TRBD1 covers 10 bases. Germline V lookup: CDR1 MNHEY, CDR2 SMNVEV (reference sequence). The CDR3 contains 15 residues. The ends lost 5 bases at V and 2 bases at J; junction bases unmatched: 6. This CDR3 is CASSTWGQGTYEQYF. The CDR3 DNA reads as TGTGCCAGCAGTACCTGGGGACAGGGGACCTACGAGCAGTACTTC.

V usage is TRBV27 and J usage is TRBJ1-2, with a weak D call TRBD1 (5 bases). Per the germline V gene, CDR1 is MNHEY and CDR2 is SMNVEV (reference sequence). The CDR3 extends over 14 amino acids. Trimming removed 10 bases from V and 6 bases from J, with 21 bases in between. As DNA, the CDR3 is TGTGCCACCTCCCAAACCAGGTTGGGACATGGCTACACCTTC. Translated: CATSQTRLGHGYTF.

The chain has TRBV6-2 or TRBV6-3 and TRBJ2-1; D perhaps matches TRBD1 (6 bases). From germline, CDR1 is MNHEY and CDR2 SVGEGT. V was pared by 2 bases and J by 0 bases, with 8 bases between. The CDR3 consists of 15 residues. The CDR3: CASSYRDTSYNEQFF. DNA of the CDR3: TGTGCCAGCAGTTACCGGGACACCTCCTACAATGAGCAGTTCTTC.

The rearrangement uses TRBV7-2 and TRBJ2-7; TRBD2 agrees at 16 bases. The CDR3 length is 16 residues. V trimming: 7 bases; J trimming: 5 bases; junction bases outside the gene matches: 8. Per germline, CDR1 SGHTA and CDR2 FQGNSA. The CDR3 reads CASTEGLAGGYDEQYF. The CDR3 DNA is TGTGCCAGCACCGAGGGACTAGCGGGAGGGTATGACGAGCAGTACTTC.

The chain has TRBV27 and TRBJ1-1, with D uncertain. The CDR3 is made up of 11 amino acids. Deletions cut 9 bases from V and 4 bases from J, with 9 bases between. Germline-derived CDR1 and CDR2 are MNHEY and SMNVEV (reference sequence). CDR3 sequence: CASREGTEAFF. The CDR3 coding sequence is TGTGCCAGTCGGGAGGGCACTGAAGCTTTCTTT.

The J gene is TRBJ1-2, the V gene TRBV4-3, with D perhaps matching TRBD1 (5 bases). V was shortened by 0 bases and J by 4 bases, with 21 bases between the two germline ends. Germline loops: CDR1 LGHNA, CDR2 YSLEER. CDR3 length equals 18 residues. The CDR3 nucleotides read TGCGCCAGCAGCCAAGATCTAGGGCAGGGCTTCGTCGGCTATGGCTACACCTTC. Translation: CASSQDLGQGFVGYGYTF.

The V call is TRBV29-1, the J call TRBJ2-1; 15 bases agree with TRBD2. Trimming at V came to 6 bases and at J to 5 bases, leaving 8 bases not matched to a gene. CDR3 length equals 16 residues. Germline CDR1 and CDR2: SQVTM and ANQGSEA. DNA of the CDR3: TGCAGCGTCTCCGGGACTAGCGGGAGGCGTCACAATGAGCAGTTCTTC. This encodes CSVSGTSGRRHNEQFF.

The chain uses TRBV5-5 and TRBJ2-2, with a tentative D call TRBD1 (6 bases). Germline CDR1 SGHKS, CDR2 YYEKEE (reference sequence). The CDR3 is 15 residues long. The germline V and J ends were trimmed by 0 bases and 3 bases, with 9 bases remaining between them. The chain's CDR3 is CASSLGPGDTGELFF. The CDR3, as DNA: TGTGCCAGCAGCTTGGGGCCAGGGGACACCGGGGAGCTGTTTTTT.

This chain connects TRBV5-1 to TRBJ2-1; 8 bases fit TRBD2. The ends lost 0 bases at V and 7 bases at J; junction bases unmatched: 9. This CDR3 contains 16 residues. Germline V gene sequence: CDR1 SGHRS, CDR2 YFSETQ. As DNA, the CDR3 is TGCGCCAGCAGCTTGGTTGCGGGAGGTGCGGGGAATGAGCAGTTCTTC. It yields the protein CASSLVAGGAGNEQFF.

This sequence joins TRBV4-3 and TRBJ1-2; 7 bases map to TRBD1. This CDR3 has 14 residues. CDR1 and CDR2 from the germline V gene are LGHNA and YSLEER. Trimming removed 4 bases from V and 4 bases from J; junction bases left unmatched: 6. CDR3: CASSPRGYSYGYTF. CDR3 DNA sequence: TGCGCCAGCAGCCCCAGGGGGTATTCCTATGGCTACACCTTC.

J is TRBJ1-1 and V is TRBV2; unclear D gene. The CDR3 loop spans 14 amino acids. V lost 2 bases and J lost 0, with 7 bases in between. The V gene's germline CDR1 is SNHLY and CDR2 FYNNEI. The DNA for the CDR3 is TGTGCCAGCAGTGAACCCGTCATGAACACTGAAGCTTTCTTT. Residues: CASSEPVMNTEAFF. The complete variable domain, with remaining parts taken from reference TRBV2 and TRBJ1-1, reads EPEVTQTPSHQVTQMGQEVILRCVPISNHLYFYWYRQILGQKVEFLVSFYNNEISEKSEIFDDQFSVERPDGSNFTLKIRSTKLEDSAMYFCASSEPVMNTEAFFGQGTRLTVV.

This sequence joins TRBV4-3 and TRBJ2-7; D gene unclear. V was pared by 0 bases and J by 2 bases, with 14 bases between. CDR1 is LGHNA, CDR2 YSLEER, per germline. The CDR3 extends over 16 amino acids. CDR3 nucleotides: TGCGCCAGCAGCCAAGATGCTTACGAACTGCCCTACGAGCAGTACTTC. It yields the protein CASSQDAYELPYEQYF.